What follows are 22 T cell receptor beta chains derived from one specimen sequenced in a study of metastatic and nonmetastatic thyroid tumors. The entire patient cohort was treatment-naive prior to thyroid surgery. Through MiXCR, TCRdb re-clonotyped the PCR reads. This repertoire shows some 15,000 clones, roughly 4% found once; its top ten account for less than 30%. Sequenced input: tumor tissue. These TCRs come from a female donor with papillary thyroid cancer or a benign thyroid nodule (not recorded which). Some clones in this sample may be carry-over from other donors' samples.

This clone qualifies as large. The rearrangement uses TRBV28 and TRBJ1-2; weak D call: TRBD1 (6 bases). Deletions cut 6 bases from V and 8 bases from J, with 19 bases between. Germline V gene sequence: CDR1 MDHEN, CDR2 SYDVKM. The CDR3 is 14 amino acids. CDR3 sequence: CASSPVGRGWGYTF. In DNA form, the CDR3 reads TGTGCCAGCAGCCCAGTGGGCAGGGGCTGGGGCTACACCTTC.

The rearrangement uses TRBV11-2 and TRBJ1-1; unclear D gene. The CDR3 has 13 residues. Germline CDR1 and CDR2: SGHAT and FQNNGV. Trimming stripped 0 bases from V and 9 bases from J, with 11 bases between. Here the CDR3 reads CASSLDRRLQAFF. The CDR3, as DNA: TGTGCCAGCAGCTTAGACCGGAGGCTTCAAGCTTTCTTT.

This clone came up a few times. J is TRBJ1-1 and V is TRBV20-1; TRBD1 might be the D (5 bases). This CDR3 is 11 amino acids long. Germline V gene sequence: CDR1 DFQATT, CDR2 SNEGSKA (reference sequence). V was clipped by 2 bases and J by 8 bases, with 9 bases between them. CDR3 sequence (DNA): TGCAGTGCTAGAACGGGACCCGAAGCTTTCTTT. Translated, it gives CSARTGPEAFF.

This clone was observed a few times. V is TRBV6-4 and J is TRBJ1-2; 8 positions agree with TRBD1. CDR1 and CDR2 from the germline V gene are MRHNA and SNTAGT. V shed 5 bases and J 2 bases; nucleotides not matched to a gene: 7. The CDR3 runs to 15 residues. The CDR3 protein is CASSSGTGLNYGYTF. The CDR3 region has the DNA TGTGCCAGCAGTTCCGGGACAGGATTAAACTATGGCTACACCTTC.

This clone has a count of ten or more. The chain is built from TRBV19 and TRBJ1-5; D unresolved. There are 12 residues in the CDR3. The V gene's germline CDR1 is LNHDA and CDR2 SQIVND (reference sequence). V dropped 3 bases and J dropped 5 bases, with 5 bases sitting between them. The CDR3 region is CASSILHQPQHF. In DNA, the CDR3 is TGTGCCAGTAGTATTCTTCATCAGCCCCAGCATTTT.

This clone was counted between two and nine times. The CDR3 reads CASSYGPSYEQYF. The CDR3 bases are TGTGCCAGCAGTTACGGGCCAAGCTACGAGCAGTACTTC. This sequence joins TRBV6-2 or TRBV6-3 and TRBJ2-7; D call uncertain. Trimming removed 2 bases from V and 3 bases from J, with 8 bases in between. The V gene's germline CDR1 is MNHEY and CDR2 SVGEGT. CDR3 length: 13 amino acids.

V is TRBV20-1 and J is TRBJ2-7; no clear D gene. The germline V and J ends were trimmed by 5 bases and 3 bases, with 11 bases remaining between them. The germline V gene encodes CDR1 DFQATT and CDR2 SNEGSKA (reference sequence). This CDR3 comprises 12 residues. CDR3 sequence: CSASGRVYEQYF. The CDR3 DNA is TGCAGTGCTTCCGGCCGGGTCTACGAGCAGTACTTC.

This clone came up a few times. The junction departs from the called germline gene at one end, perhaps through a read error. The V call is TRBV27, the J call TRBJ1-2, with TRBD1 matching 7 bases. The germline gives CDR1 MNHEY, CDR2 SMNVEV (reference sequence). CDR3 length equals 14 residues. The CDR3 protein is CASSLRQGVYGYTF. The CDR3, as DNA: TGTGCTAGCAGTTTACGACAGGGTGTGTATGGCTACACCTTC.

The rearrangement uses TRBV7-6 and TRBJ2-7; perhaps TRBD1 as D (6 bases). This CDR3 has 15 amino acids. The germline gives CDR1 SGHVS, CDR2 FNYEAQ. Trimming removed 5 bases from V and 0 bases from J, with 14 bases in between. Here the CDR3 reads CASSPFPDSSYEQYF. The CDR3 DNA reads as TGTGCCAGCAGCCCATTTCCGGACAGCTCCTACGAGCAGTACTTC.

The rearrangement uses TRBV24-1 and TRBJ2-3; D ambiguous. The germline V and J ends were trimmed by 6 bases and 1 base, with 7 bases remaining between them. The CDR3 has 13 residues. In germline, CDR1 is KGHDR, CDR2 SFDVKD. The CDR3 DNA reads as TGTGCCACCAGTTTGGCCCGCACAGATACGCAGTATTTT. This gives the protein CATSLARTDTQYF.

This clone was seen a handful of times. This chain uses TRBV5-1 with TRBJ2-2; D unresolved. V lost 1 base to trimming and J lost 5 bases, with 9 bases between them. The CDR3 extends over 14 amino acids. Germline V gene data show CDR1 as SGHRS and CDR2 as YFSETQ. CDR3 in DNA: TGCGCCAGCAGCTTGACCCACGGGACCGGGGAGCTGTTTTTT. This translates into CASSLTHGTGELFF.

On this clone itself: A read error may explain this, as a much larger clone is one base away. The CDR3 spells CASSSEARDVSHGYTF. The CDR3 region has the DNA TGTGCCAGCAGTTCCGAAGCCCGGGACGTCTCTCATGGCTACACCTTC. The V and J genes are TRBV6-5 and TRBJ1-2; D is possibly TRBD1 (5 bases). There are 16 residues in the CDR3. The V and J ends lost 4 bases and 6 bases respectively, with 21 bases between them. CDR1 MNHEY and CDR2 SVGAGI come from the germline V gene.

V gene TRBV2 combines with J gene TRBJ2-7, with D possibly matching TRBD2 (5 bases). The CDR3 loop spans 15 amino acids. Trimming removed 7 bases from V and 3 bases from J, with 19 bases in between. The V gene's germline CDR1 is SNHLY and CDR2 FYNNEI. The CDR3 DNA reads as TGTGCCAGCATAAAGGTACCGAGGGAGAACTACGAGCAGTACTTC. Protein product: CASIKVPRENYEQYF.

The chain combines TRBV28 with TRBJ2-7; 15 nucleotides line up with TRBD2. Germline V gene sequence: CDR1 MDHEN, CDR2 SYDVKM. V gave up 4 bases and J gave up 2 bases; unmatched junction bases: 9. CDR3 length: 18 amino acids. Written as DNA, the CDR3 is TGTGCCAGCAGTTCCGGGACTAGCGGGAGGCACGGGGCCTACGAGCAGTACTTC. Translated: CASSSGTSGRHGAYEQYF. Variable domain in full (rest from reference TRBV28 and TRBJ2-7): DVKVTQSSRYLVKRTGEKVFLECVQDMDHENMFWYRQDPGLGLRLIYFSYDVKMKEKGDIPEGYSVSREKKERFSLILESASTNQTSMYLCASSSGTSGRHGAYEQYFGPGTRLTVT.

This clone was counted between two and nine times. V usage is TRBV19 and J usage is TRBJ2-1, with a weak D call TRBD2 (5 bases). Germline V gene lookup returns CDR1 LNHDA and CDR2 SQIVND (reference sequence). Trimming removed 3 bases from V and 8 bases from J, with 17 bases in between. CDR3 size: 15 residues. CDR3 sequence: CASSILAGSEDEQFF. CDR3 nucleotides: TGTGCCAGTAGTATCCTAGCTGGTAGCGAGGATGAGCAGTTCTTC. Full variable domain (missing parts from reference TRBV19 and TRBJ2-1): DGGITQSPKYLFRKEGQNVTLSCEQNLNHDAMYWYRQDPGQGLRLIYYSQIVNDFQKGDIAEGYSVSREKKESFPLTVTSAQKNPTAFYLCASSILAGSEDEQFFGPGTRLTVL.

The table lists this clone with many counts. The genes are TRBV5-1 and TRBJ2-2; possibly TRBD1 for D (6 bases). V dropped 4 bases and J dropped 6 bases, with 13 bases sitting between them. The CDR3 loop spans 14 amino acids. Germline V CDR1 and CDR2: SGHRS, YFSETQ. CDR3: CASSQQGLAGELFF. The CDR3 coding sequence is TGCGCCAGCAGCCAACAGGGATTGGCCGGGGAGCTGTTTTTT.

V usage is TRBV7-8 and J usage is TRBJ2-1; the match to TRBD1 covers 9 bases. This CDR3 region has 14 residues. Germline CDR1 reads SGHVS; CDR2 reads FQNEAQ. After removal of 5 bases from V and 8 bases from J, the junction contained 7 bases not matched to a gene. CDR3 in DNA: TGTGCCAGCAGCCCTCGGGACAGGGCCTATGAGCAGTTCTTC. As protein: CASSPRDRAYEQFF.

V gene TRBV20-1 combines with J gene TRBJ1-5, with D uncertain. This CDR3 spans 13 amino acids. In germline, CDR1 is DFQATT, CDR2 SNEGSKA (reference sequence). V dropped 4 bases and J dropped 2 bases, with 9 bases sitting between them. The CDR3 region has the DNA TGCAGTGCTATAATACAAGGCAATCAGCCCCAGCATTTT. Translated: CSAIIQGNQPQHF.

This clone qualifies as medium-sized. The chain links TRBV19 to TRBJ2-7, with D possibly matching TRBD2 (5 bases). Deletions cut 5 bases from V and 0 bases from J, with 11 bases between. This CDR3 spans 14 amino acids. CDR1 and CDR2 from the germline V gene are LNHDA and SQIVND (reference sequence). The chain's CDR3 is CASSGGGISYEQYF. CDR3 DNA sequence: TGTGCCAGTAGTGGAGGTGGGATCTCCTACGAGCAGTACTTC.

The table lists this clone with a few counts. The gene calls are TRBV11-2 and TRBJ1-6; D is ambiguous. Trimming removed 1 base from V and 14 bases from J, with 15 bases in between. The CDR3 length is 14 residues. Germline CDR1 and CDR2: SGHAT and FQNNGV. The CDR3 loop is CASSLARNPPTLHF. DNA for the CDR3: TGTGCCAGCAGCTTAGCGAGGAACCCCCCCACCCTCCACTTT. Using reference TRBV11-2 and TRBJ1-6 for the parts outside the CDR3, the full variable domain is EAGVAQSPRYKIIEKRQSVAFWCNPISGHATLYWYQQILGQGPKLLIQFQNNGVVDDSQLPKDRFSAERLKGVDSTLKIQPAKLEDSAVYLCASSLARNPPTLHFGNGTRLTVT.

Comments on this clone: Because it lacks the conserved phenylalanine or tryptophan at the end, this CDR3 is likely a read error. The chain carries TRBV5-1 and TRBJ2-2; D not certain. CDR1 and CDR2 (germline): SGHRS, YFSETQ. Trimming took 0 bases from V and 4 from J, leaving 7 bases between them. The CDR3 extends over 14 amino acids. The CDR3 bases are TGCGCCAGCAGCTTGGACGTTAGCACCGGGGAGCTGTTTTTA. Protein sequence: CASSLDVSTGELFL.

By frequency in the sample, this clone is medium-sized. V gene TRBV7-3 combines with J gene TRBJ2-5; the D call may be TRBD1 or TRBD2 (5 bases each). V shed 5 bases and J shed 11 bases, with 12 bases lying between them. Germline assignment: CDR1 SGHTA and CDR2 FQGTGA. The CDR3 has 11 amino acids. The CDR3 sequence: CASSEQEEQYF. For the CDR3, the DNA is TGTGCCAGCAGCGAACAGGAGGAGCAGTACTTC.